This T cell receptor beta chain came from a study of regulatory T cells in long-lasting Graves disease. Study observations and caveats: Preferential use of TRBV28, TRBJ1-2 and TRBJ2-5 was seen in persistent disease. More public clonotypes were shared by persistent patients (2,741) than by new patients (roughly 1,000).

Time point: persistent/refractory GD, antithyroid drugs over 5 years with positive TRAb. Scientists built the TCR library using RNA that was extracted from PBMCs. This CDR3 has 13 amino acids. V was cut by 1 base and J by 6 bases, with 4 bases left in between. Germline assignment: CDR1 SGHVS and CDR2 FQNEAQ. This clonotype was detected only a few times. Its antigen remains unidentified. CDR3 regions were amplified by Arm-PCR using iRepertoire HTBI primers to build TCR beta libraries. From the multiplex PCR reads, TCRdb called clonotypes with MiXCR, one entry per CDR3 protein. The sample contains approximately 500,000 distinct CDR3 sequences, 20% to 25% of which appear only once.

The origin of this receptor is a female donor with Graves disease. The starting material was peripheral blood mononuclear cells (PBMCs), obtained when the disease was refractory, from a patient treated with antithyroid drugs. The chain links TRBV7-8 to TRBJ1-6, with no clear D. The CDR3 DNA sequence: TGTGCCAGCAGCTTAGTTTTTAATTCACCCCTCCACTTT. The encoded protein is CASSLVFNSPLHF.